These T cell receptor beta chains were read from a single sample in a study of long-term antiretroviral therapy in people with HIV. The data were produced by immunoSEQ multiplex PCR, yet TCRdb's version contains in-frame clones alone and is incomplete. The sample includes tens of thousands of clones, approximately 80% of them seen just once. The material was unsorted PBMCs, obtained 0.5 years before starting antiretroviral therapy. These receptors were collected from a man aged 40-50 years with HIV. CDR3s include the opening cysteine and the closing phenylalanine or tryptophan. The D gene is left open where the match is weak. Clone size is given for some rows only: seen once, a few or many times, or a class if the clone is expanded.

>NA|14|TRBJ1-1|NA|TRBV7-8
TGTGCCAGCAGCTGGACGGAGAAGAACACTGAAGCTTTCTTT
CASSWTEKNTEAFF
>NA|14|TRBJ2-7|NA|TRBV4-1
TGCGCCAGCAGCCAAGTAGGGGGCTCCTACGAGCAGTACTTC
CASSQVGGSYEQYF
>TRBD2|16|TRBJ2-2|NA|TRBV5-8
TGTGCCAGCAGCTCCTTACCGGGACTAGCCGGCGGGGAGCTGTTTTTT
CASSSLPGLAGGELFF
>NA|14|TRBJ2-6|NA|TRBV4-1
TGCGCCAGCGAAGGTATCGCTGGGGCCAACGTCCTGACTTTC
CASEGIAGANVLTF
>NA|14|TRBJ2-2|NA|TRBV11-3
TGTGCCAGCAGCCCCCAGACCGTCGGCGGGGAGCTGTTTTTT
CASSPQTVGGELFF
>NA|15|TRBJ2-1|NA|TRBV4-1
TGCGCCAGCAGCCAAGTCGAAGGAATCTACAATGAGCAGTTCTTC
CASSQVEGIYNEQFF
>NA|14|TRBJ1-6|few|TRBV6-1
TGTGCCAGCAGTGAAGGCTCTCGTACGCCACCCCTCCACTTT
CASSEGSRTPPLHF
>NA|15|TRBJ1-2|NA|TRBV7-8
TGTGCCAGCAGCTTAGCGGTCTCTCCAGGCTATGGCTACACCTTC
CASSLAVSPGYGYTF
>TRBD1|13|TRBJ2-7|NA|TRBV29-1
TGCAGCGTTGGCCCGGGGACAGGTTACGAGCAGTACTTC
CSVGPGTGYEQYF
>TRBD1|17|TRBJ1-2|few|TRBV11-2
TGTGCCAGCAGCTCCCTTGCCTCGGGCAGGGGGATGAGAGGCTACACCTTC
CASSSLASGRGMRGYTF
>NA|17|TRBJ1-4|NA|TRBV28
TGTGCCAGCAGTTCCACCAGGGGAGGAAGAACTAATGAAAAACTGTTTTTT
CASSSTRGGRTNEKLFF
>TRBD1|15|TRBJ2-7|NA|TRBV9
TGTGCCAGCAGCGTAGGGTCGACAGGGACGTACGAGCAGTACTTC
CASSVGSTGTYEQYF
>NA|15|TRBJ1-6|NA|TRBV4-3
TGCGCCAGCAGCCAAGATGGGGGTAGGGATTCACCCCTCCACTTT
CASSQDGGRDSPLHF
>NA|14|TRBJ2-1|few|TRBV27
TGTGCCAGCAGTTTCGACGGTCAGGCCAATGAGCAGTTCTTC
CASSFDGQANEQFF
>TRBD1|20|TRBJ2-6|NA|TRBV28
TGTGCCAGCAGTTCGGGGACGGACAGGGCCCTTCTCTCTGGGGCCAACGTCCTGACTTTC
CASSSGTDRALLSGANVLTF
>TRBD1|17|TRBJ1-2|NA|TRBV28
TGTGCCAGCAGTACCCCGAATGACAGGGGAGGACACTATGGCTACACCTTC
CASSTPNDRGGHYGYTF
>TRBD2|15|TRBJ2-7|NA|TRBV10-2
TGCGCCAGCAGGGAGGGACTAGCGGGGGCCTACGAGCAGTACTTC
CASREGLAGAYEQYF
>NA|18|TRBJ2-3|NA|TRBV10-2
TGCGCCAGCAGTGGGAGGGGGCAGCGCTTCGGGCGCACAGATACGCAGTATTTT
CASSGRGQRFGRTDTQYF
>NA|13|TRBJ1-2|NA|TRBV9
TGTGCCAGCAGCGCCCTCAGGGGTGGTGGCTACACCTTC
CASSALRGGGYTF
>NA|16|TRBJ1-1|NA|TRBV5-1
TGCGCCAGCAGCTTGGGACGAAGTGGGGGCGACACTGAAGCTTTCTTT
CASSLGRSGGDTEAFF
>NA|14|TRBJ1-1|few|TRBV2
TGTGCCAGCAGTGCACAGGGTCTAAACACTGAAGCTTTCTTT
CASSAQGLNTEAFF
>NA|15|TRBJ1-5|NA|TRBV10-3
TGTGCCATCAGTGAGTTCAACGGGGCCAATCAGCCCCAGCATTTT
CAISEFNGANQPQHF
>NA|13|TRBJ2-7|NA|TRBV28
TGTGCCAGCCTCCCCCATGGCTCCTACGAGCAGTACTTC
CASLPHGSYEQYF
>NA|13|TRBJ1-2|NA|TRBV19
TGTGCCAGTAGTCAACAAACGGACTATGGCTACACCTTC
CASSQQTDYGYTF
>NA|13|TRBJ1-1|NA|TRBV10-2
TGCGCCAGCAGTGTACAGGGTGGGACTGAAGCTTTCTTT
CASSVQGGTEAFF
>NA|15|TRBJ1-1|NA|TRBV6-6
TGTGCCAGCAGTTACCCGACAGCTCTGGGCACTGAAGCTTTCTTT
CASSYPTALGTEAFF
>TRBD2|18|TRBJ2-2|few|TRBV5-4
TGTGCCAGCAGCTTGGATCGGTCAAGCGGGGCTAACACCGGGGAGCTGTTTTTT
CASSLDRSSGANTGELFF
>TRBD1|14|TRBJ1-1|few|TRBV5-4
TGTGCCAGCAGCTGGAGACAGGGCGAAACTGAAGCTTTCTTT
CASSWRQGETEAFF
>TRBD2|18|TRBJ2-7|NA|TRBV28
TGTGCCAGCAGTTCGATAGACGGCGGACTAGCGGGACACTACGAGCAGTACTTC
CASSSIDGGLAGHYEQYF
>TRBD1|12|TRBJ1-2|NA|TRBV29-1
TGCAGCGCACGGACAGGGAACTATGGCTACACCTTC
CSARTGNYGYTF
>TRBD2|16|TRBJ2-3|NA|TRBV4-1
TGCGCCAGCAGCCGAGTAGCGGGGCAGTACACAGATACGCAGTATTTT
CASSRVAGQYTDTQYF
>TRBD1|15|TRBJ1-2|NA|TRBV27
TGTGCCAGCAGATCTCCAGGGGGCCGTAACTATGGCTACACCTTC
CASRSPGGRNYGYTF
>NA|14|TRBJ1-2|NA|TRBV7-2
TGTGCCAGCAGCATGGACAGTCTTAACTATGGCTACACCTTC
CASSMDSLNYGYTF
>TRBD1|13|TRBJ1-3|NA|TRBV19
TGTGCCAGTACGGGACAGACTGGAAACACCATATATTTT
CASTGQTGNTIYF
>TRBD2|17|TRBJ2-3|once|TRBV9
TGTGCCAGCAGCGTAGCTACCAGCGGGGGAAGTTGGGATACGCAGTATTTT
CASSVATSGGSWDTQYF
>NA|16|TRBJ1-1|NA|TRBV18
TGTGCCAGCTCACCAGGAAAAGGTTTAATGAACACTGAAGCTTTCTTT
CASSPGKGLMNTEAFF
>TRBD2|15|TRBJ2-2|once|TRBV5-1
TGCGCCAGCAGCTTGGGAACTAGCGTGACCGGGGAGCTGTTTTTT
CASSLGTSVTGELFF
>NA|14|TRBJ1-5|NA|TRBV28
TGTGCCAGCAGGAGGGTGGAGGGGCATCAGCCCCAGCATTTT
CASRRVEGHQPQHF
>NA|14|TRBJ1-2|NA|TRBV11-2
TGTGCCAGCAGCTTAGGGGGCCCACCGATTGGCTACACCTTC
CASSLGGPPIGYTF
>NA|14|TRBJ1-6|once|TRBV6-1
TGTGCCAGCAGTGCCAAGGGTGGTAATTCACCCCTCCACTTT
CASSAKGGNSPLHF